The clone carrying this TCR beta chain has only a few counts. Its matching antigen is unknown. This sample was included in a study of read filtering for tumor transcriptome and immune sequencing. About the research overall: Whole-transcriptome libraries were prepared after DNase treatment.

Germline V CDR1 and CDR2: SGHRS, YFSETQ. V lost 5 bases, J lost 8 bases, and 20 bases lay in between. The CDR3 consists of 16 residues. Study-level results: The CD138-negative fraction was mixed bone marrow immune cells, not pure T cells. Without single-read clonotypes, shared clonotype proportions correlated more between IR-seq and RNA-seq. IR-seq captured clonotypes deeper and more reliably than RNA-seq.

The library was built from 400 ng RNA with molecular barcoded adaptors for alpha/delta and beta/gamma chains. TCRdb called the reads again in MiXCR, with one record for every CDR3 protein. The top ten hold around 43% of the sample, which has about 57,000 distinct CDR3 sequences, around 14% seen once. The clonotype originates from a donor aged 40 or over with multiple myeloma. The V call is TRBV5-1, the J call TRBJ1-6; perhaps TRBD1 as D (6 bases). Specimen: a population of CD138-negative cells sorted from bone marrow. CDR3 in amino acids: CASRNLPAGVDSPLHF. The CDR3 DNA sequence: TGCGCCAGCAGAAACCTCCCGGCAGGGGTGGATTCACCCCTCCACTTT.